The 13 T cell receptor beta chains in this list originate from one sample, sequenced in a study of T cells after yellow fever vaccination. TCRdb re-called the 5' RACE reads with MiXCR, one entry per CDR3 protein. The sample records 450,000 to 650,000 distinct CDR3 sequences, less than 25% being singletons. Sample: PBMCs, taken roughly 20 days after the first yellow fever vaccination. Receptor source: a man younger than 35 who received the YFV17D yellow fever vaccine.

The rearrangement uses TRBV9 and TRBJ2-1, with TRBD2 matching over 11 bases. The germline V gene encodes CDR1 SGDLS and CDR2 YYNGEE. CDR3 size: 16 residues. V was pared by 4 bases and J by 6 bases, with 9 bases of the junction left unmatched. The CDR3 sequence: CASSPLGLAGGNEQFF. The CDR3 nucleotides are TGTGCCAGCAGCCCCCTGGGGCTAGCGGGGGGCAATGAGCAGTTCTTC.

This rearrangement joins TRBV18 to TRBJ1-6, with D maybe TRBD1 (6 bases). CDR3 size: 14 residues. The germline gives CDR1 KGHSH, CDR2 LQKENI. The ends were cut back, 3 bases at V and 10 bases at J, with 13 bases in the middle. CDR3 bases: TGTGCCAGCTCACCTCAGGGGAATGACTCACCCCTCCACTTT. The encoded protein is CASSPQGNDSPLHF.

The chain joins TRBV4-2 to TRBJ2-1; 12 bases are a match to TRBD2. This CDR3 has 17 amino acids. Germline lookup yields CDR1 LGHNA and CDR2 YNFKEQ. Trimming took 3 bases from V and 10 from J; bases not matched to a gene: 13. CDR3 nucleotide sequence: TGTGCCAGCAGCCATCAGATTCGGACTAGCGGGGAAGGGGAGCAGTTCTTC. It translates to CASSHQIRTSGEGEQFF.

This clonotype was seen more than once but under ten times. The chain is built from TRBV6-5 and TRBJ1-3; D call uncertain. Trimming removed 3 bases from V and 0 bases from J, with 15 bases in between. The CDR3 consists of 17 residues. Germline CDR1 MNHEY, CDR2 SVGAGI. For the CDR3, the DNA is TGTGCCAGCAGTTATCCCCTCCCGAGAACCTCTGGAAACACCATATATTTT. Translation: CASSYPLPRTSGNTIYF.

This sequence joins TRBV7-2 and TRBJ1-5; 8 nucleotides agree with TRBD1. Trimming at V came to 5 bases and at J to 10 bases, leaving 19 bases not matched to a gene. This CDR3 has 17 amino acids. CDR1 and CDR2 (germline): SGHTA, FQGNSA. The CDR3 nucleotides are TGTGCCAGCAGCACCCGGCCAGGGGGCCAAATAGTGGGACCCCAGCATTTT. Protein product: CASSTRPGGQIVGPQHF. The full variable domain, with the rest looked up from reference TRBV7-2 and TRBJ1-5, is GAGVSQSPSNKVTEKGKDVELRCDPISGHTALYWYRQSLGQGLEFLIYFQGNSAPDKSGLPSDRFSAERTGGSVSTLTIQRTQQEDSAVYLCASSTRPGGQIVGPQHFGDGTRLSIL.

This clonotype was seen a handful of times. The chain uses TRBV6-5 and TRBJ2-5; 7 positions agree with TRBD2. The ends lost 2 bases at V and 1 base at J; junction bases unmatched: 7. The length of the CDR3 is 16 residues. Germline values: CDR1 MNHEY, CDR2 SVGAGI. CDR3 nucleotide sequence: TGTGCCAGCAGTTACGGGGCTAGCGGCGCCCAAGAGACCCAGTACTTC. As protein: CASSYGASGAQETQYF.

The rearrangement uses TRBV6-6 and TRBJ2-7, with D maybe TRBD1 (5 bases). Germline V gene lookup returns CDR1 MNHNY and CDR2 SVGAGI (reference sequence). The CDR3 covers 11 residues. V lost 8 bases and J 7 bases, leaving 12 bases between the germline ends. CDR3 in amino acids: CASVDREEQYF. The CDR3 DNA is TGTGCCAGCGTTGACAGAGAAGAGCAGTACTTC.

In this sample, this clonotype turned up a few times. The rearrangement uses TRBV29-1 and TRBJ2-5; D gene unclear. The ends were cut back, 3 bases at V and 7 bases at J, with 12 bases in the middle. The CDR3 spans 12 residues. Germline loops: CDR1 SQVTM, CDR2 ANQGSEA. For the CDR3, the DNA is TGCAGCGTTGATGGTACTGACGGGACCCAGTACTTC. As protein: CSVDGTDGTQYF.

This clonotype was seen a few times. The chain is built from TRBV30 and TRBJ1-5; 9 bases align to TRBD1. Losses at the gene ends were 1 base for V and 5 bases for J; bases not matched to a gene: 3. CDR1 and CDR2 (germline): GTSNPN, SVGIG (reference sequence). The CDR3 is 14 residues long. The CDR3 nucleotides are TGTGCCTGGAGTGGAGGACAGGGGCATCAGCCCCAGCATTTT. Translating gives CAWSGGQGHQPQHF.

The genes are TRBV5-1 and TRBJ1-1; D is unresolved. V was clipped by 5 bases and J by 4 bases, with 12 bases between them. CDR3 length: 13 residues. Looked up from germline, CDR1 is SGHRS and CDR2 is YFSETQ. The CDR3 DNA is TGCGCCAGCAGACCGCCGGGTCCCACTGAAGCTTTCTTT. It encodes CASRPPGPTEAFF.

This chain joins TRBV4-3 and TRBJ1-4, with D possibly matching TRBD1 (5 bases). CDR1 and CDR2 from the germline V gene are LGHNA and YSLEER. Trimming cost V 0 bases and J 8 bases, with 13 bases left between them. CDR3 length equals 15 residues. CDR3 protein: CASSQDGQGGEKLFF. The CDR3 DNA is TGCGCCAGCAGCCAAGATGGGCAGGGTGGGGAAAAACTGTTTTTT.

This clonotype has only a few counts. The gene calls are TRBV12-3 or TRBV12-4 and TRBJ1-4, with D hard to call. The CDR3 is 14 residues long. Trimming cost V 1 base and J 7 bases, with 10 bases left between them. CDR3 residues: CASSLGSISEKLFF. Here the CDR3 DNA reads TGTGCCAGCAGTTTAGGCAGTATTAGTGAAAAACTGTTTTTT.

This clonotype was recorded a few times. The chain uses TRBV7-2 and TRBJ2-7; 9 bases agree with TRBD2. V dropped 0 bases and J dropped 6; count of bases not matched to a gene: 6. This CDR3 is 15 amino acids long. Germline CDR1 is SGHTA and CDR2 is FQGNSA. The CDR3 loop is CASSLAASGTSEQYF. For the CDR3, the DNA is TGTGCCAGCAGCTTAGCGGCTAGCGGGACATCCGAGCAGTACTTC.